This T cell receptor (beta chain) derives from a study of OX40 agonist ivuxolimab in advanced cancers. Study summary: Those enrolled were roughly 80% male, with a mean age of around 55 years and ages from about 20 to 85. Study outcomes and limitations: CD8+ T cells (on average) carried more expanded clones than CD4+ T cells.

This clone has just a few counts. Its target is unknown. Clones were sequenced by immunoSEQ multiplex PCR, and TCRdb holds only the in-frame ones, with some missing. The sample contains 70,000 or so clones, around 90% of which appear only once. CDR1 is SGDLS, CDR2 YYNGEE, per germline. Deletions cut 4 bases from V and 3 bases from J, with 16 bases between. CDR3 size: 15 residues. The rearrangement links TRBV9 to TRBJ1-2; D might be TRBD1 (5 bases). This sequence was found in an adult with an advanced solid tumor such as melanoma, head and neck, liver or kidney cancer. This material consisted of CD4+ or CD8+ T cells sorted from blood, taken in a trial of the OX40 agonist ivuxolimab. In nucleotides, the CDR3 is TGTGCCAGCAGCTCGCGGGGGGAATCCTACTATGGCTACACCTTC. It is translated as CASSSRGESYYGYTF.